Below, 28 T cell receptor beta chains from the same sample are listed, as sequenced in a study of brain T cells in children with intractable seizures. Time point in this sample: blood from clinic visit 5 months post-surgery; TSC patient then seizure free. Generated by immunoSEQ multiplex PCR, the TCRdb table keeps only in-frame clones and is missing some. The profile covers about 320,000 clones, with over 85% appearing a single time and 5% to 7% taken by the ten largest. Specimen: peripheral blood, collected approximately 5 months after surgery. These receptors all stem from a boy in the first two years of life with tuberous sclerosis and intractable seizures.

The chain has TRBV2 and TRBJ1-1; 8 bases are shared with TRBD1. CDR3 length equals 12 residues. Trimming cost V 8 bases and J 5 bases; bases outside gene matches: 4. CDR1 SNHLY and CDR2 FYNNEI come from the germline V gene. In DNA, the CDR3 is TGTGCCAGCTCCGGACAGGGAACTGAAGCTTTCTTT. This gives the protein CASSGQGTEAFF.

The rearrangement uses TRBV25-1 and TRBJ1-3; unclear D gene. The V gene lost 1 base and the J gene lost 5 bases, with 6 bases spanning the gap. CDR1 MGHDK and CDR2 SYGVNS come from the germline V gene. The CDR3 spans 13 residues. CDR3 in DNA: TGTGCCAGCAGTGAATCGGGCCGAAACACCATATATTTT. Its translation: CASSESGRNTIYF.

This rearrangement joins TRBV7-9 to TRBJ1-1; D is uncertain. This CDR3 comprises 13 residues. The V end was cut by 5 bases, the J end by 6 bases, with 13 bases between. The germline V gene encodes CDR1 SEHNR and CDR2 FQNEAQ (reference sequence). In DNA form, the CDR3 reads TGTGCCAGCAGCCTGGGTGAGTTTGCTGAAGCTTTCTTT. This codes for CASSLGEFAEAFF.

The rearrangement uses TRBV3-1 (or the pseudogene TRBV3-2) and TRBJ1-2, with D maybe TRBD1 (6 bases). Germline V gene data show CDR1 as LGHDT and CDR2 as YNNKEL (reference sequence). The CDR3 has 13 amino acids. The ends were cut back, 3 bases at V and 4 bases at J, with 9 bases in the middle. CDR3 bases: TGTGCCAGCAGCCAGGGGGCAGCCTATGGCTACACCTTC. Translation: CASSQGAAYGYTF.

CDR3 in amino acids: CASSQNDRGRNEQYF. CDR3 nucleotide sequence: TGTGCCAGCAGCCAAAATGACAGGGGTAGGAACGAGCAGTACTTC. The chain combines TRBV14 with TRBJ2-7; 8 nucleotides match TRBD1. CDR1 and CDR2 from the germline V gene are SGHDN and FVKESK. The CDR3 consists of 15 residues. Trimming at V came to 2 bases and at J to 5 bases, leaving 8 bases not matched to a gene.

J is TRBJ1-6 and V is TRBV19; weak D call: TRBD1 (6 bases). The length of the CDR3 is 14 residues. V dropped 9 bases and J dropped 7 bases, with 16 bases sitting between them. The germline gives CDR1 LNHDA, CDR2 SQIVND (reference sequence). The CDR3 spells CASTFGGANSPLHF. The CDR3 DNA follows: TGTGCCAGCACATTTGGGGGGGCGAATTCACCCCTCCACTTT.

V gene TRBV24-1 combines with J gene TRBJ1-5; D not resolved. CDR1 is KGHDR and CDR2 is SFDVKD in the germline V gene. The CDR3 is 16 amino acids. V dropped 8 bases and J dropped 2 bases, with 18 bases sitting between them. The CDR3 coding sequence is TGTGCCACCATTCCCCAGATCGGCCAGGGCAATCAGCCCCAGCATTTT. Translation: CATIPQIGQGNQPQHF.

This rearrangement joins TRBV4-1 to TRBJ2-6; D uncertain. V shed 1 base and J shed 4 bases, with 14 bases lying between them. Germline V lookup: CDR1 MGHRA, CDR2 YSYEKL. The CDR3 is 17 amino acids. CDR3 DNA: TGCGCCAGCAGCCAAGTCAGAATTGACTTCGGGGCCAACGTCCTGACTTTC. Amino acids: CASSQVRIDFGANVLTF.

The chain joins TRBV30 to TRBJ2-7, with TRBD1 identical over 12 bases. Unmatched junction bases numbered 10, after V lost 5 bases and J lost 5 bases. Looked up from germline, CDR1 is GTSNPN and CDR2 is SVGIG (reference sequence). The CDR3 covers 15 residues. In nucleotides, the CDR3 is TGTGCCTGGGACCTCCGGGACAGGGGGCTCCACGAGCAGTACTTC. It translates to CAWDLRDRGLHEQYF.

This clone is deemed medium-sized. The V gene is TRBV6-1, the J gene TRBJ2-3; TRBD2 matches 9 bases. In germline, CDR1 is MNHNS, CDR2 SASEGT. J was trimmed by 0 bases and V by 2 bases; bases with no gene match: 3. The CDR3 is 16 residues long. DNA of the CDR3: TGTGCCAGCAGTGAATGGCGGGGGGGAAGCACAGATACGCAGTATTTT. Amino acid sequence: CASSEWRGGSTDTQYF.

The CDR3 sequence: CATSDSTVNTEAFF. DNA for the CDR3: TGTGCCACCAGTGATTCCACGGTGAACACTGAAGCTTTCTTT. V and J are TRBV24-1 and TRBJ1-1; no definite D call. There are 14 residues in the CDR3. Trimming stripped 2 bases from V and 0 bases from J, with 6 bases between. Germline V gene data show CDR1 as KGHDR and CDR2 as SFDVKD.

DNA for the CDR3: TGTGCCAGTAGTACCCGTAGACAGTCATCCTCTGGAAACACCATATATTTT. Encoded protein: CASSTRRQSSSGNTIYF. V is TRBV19 and J is TRBJ1-3; possibly TRBD1 for D (5 bases). Trimming pared 4 bases from V and 0 bases from J, leaving 16 bases between. The CDR3 loop spans 17 amino acids. Germline V gene data show CDR1 as LNHDA and CDR2 as SQIVND (reference sequence).

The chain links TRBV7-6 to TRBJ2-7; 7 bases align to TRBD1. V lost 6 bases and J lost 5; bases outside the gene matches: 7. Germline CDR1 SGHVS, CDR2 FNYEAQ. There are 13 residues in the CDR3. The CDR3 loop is CASSSTRGNEQYF. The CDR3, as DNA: TGTGCCAGCAGTTCGACCAGGGGGAACGAGCAGTACTTC.

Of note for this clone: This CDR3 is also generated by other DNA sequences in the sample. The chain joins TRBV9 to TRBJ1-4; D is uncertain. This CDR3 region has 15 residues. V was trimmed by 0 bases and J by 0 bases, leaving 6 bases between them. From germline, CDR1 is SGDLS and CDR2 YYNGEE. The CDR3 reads CASSVEVATNEKLFF. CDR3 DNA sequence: TGTGCCAGCAGCGTAGAGGTAGCAACTAATGAAAAACTGTTTTTT.

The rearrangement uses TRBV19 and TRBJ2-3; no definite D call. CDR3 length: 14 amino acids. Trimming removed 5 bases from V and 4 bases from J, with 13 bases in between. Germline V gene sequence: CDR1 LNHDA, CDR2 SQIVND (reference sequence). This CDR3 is CASSVSSAPDTQYF. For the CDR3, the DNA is TGTGCCAGTAGTGTCTCTTCAGCCCCAGATACGCAGTATTTT.

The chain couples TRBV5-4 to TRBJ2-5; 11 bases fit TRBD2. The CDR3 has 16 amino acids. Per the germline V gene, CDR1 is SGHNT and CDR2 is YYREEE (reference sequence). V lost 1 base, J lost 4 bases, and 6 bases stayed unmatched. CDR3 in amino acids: CASSLMGLAVGETQYF. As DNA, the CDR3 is TGTGCCAGCAGCTTGATGGGACTAGCGGTGGGAGAGACCCAGTACTTC.

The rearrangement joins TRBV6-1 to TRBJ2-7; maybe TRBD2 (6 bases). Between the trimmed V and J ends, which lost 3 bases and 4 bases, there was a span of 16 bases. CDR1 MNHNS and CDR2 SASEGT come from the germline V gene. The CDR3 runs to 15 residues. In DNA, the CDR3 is TGTGCCAGCAGTGATCTAGGGTGGGAGGCTTACGAGCAGTACTTC. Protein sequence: CASSDLGWEAYEQYF.

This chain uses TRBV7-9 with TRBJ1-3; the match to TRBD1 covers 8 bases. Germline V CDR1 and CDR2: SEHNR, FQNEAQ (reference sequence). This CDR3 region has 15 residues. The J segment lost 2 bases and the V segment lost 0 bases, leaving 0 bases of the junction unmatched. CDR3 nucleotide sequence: TGTGCCAGCAGCTTAGCGGGACAGGCTGGAAACACCATATATTTT. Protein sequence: CASSLAGQAGNTIYF.

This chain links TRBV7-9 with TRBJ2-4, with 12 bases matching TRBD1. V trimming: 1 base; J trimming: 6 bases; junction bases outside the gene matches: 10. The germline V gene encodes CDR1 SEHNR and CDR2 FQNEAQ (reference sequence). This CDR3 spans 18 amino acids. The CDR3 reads CASSLEMRDRGRINIQYF. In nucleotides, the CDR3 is TGTGCCAGCAGCTTAGAAATGAGGGACAGGGGGCGCATAAACATTCAGTACTTC.

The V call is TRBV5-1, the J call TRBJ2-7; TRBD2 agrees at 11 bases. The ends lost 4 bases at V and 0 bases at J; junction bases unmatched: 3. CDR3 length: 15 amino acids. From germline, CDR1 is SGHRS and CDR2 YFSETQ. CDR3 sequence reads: CASSELAGASYEQYF. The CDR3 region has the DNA TGCGCCAGCAGCGAACTAGCGGGGGCCTCCTACGAGCAGTACTTC.

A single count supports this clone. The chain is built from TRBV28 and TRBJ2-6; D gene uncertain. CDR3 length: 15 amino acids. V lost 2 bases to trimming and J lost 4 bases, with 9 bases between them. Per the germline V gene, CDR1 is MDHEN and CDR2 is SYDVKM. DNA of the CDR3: TGTGCCAGCAGTTTAGGGCTTACAGGGGCCAACGTCCTGACTTTC. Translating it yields CASSLGLTGANVLTF.

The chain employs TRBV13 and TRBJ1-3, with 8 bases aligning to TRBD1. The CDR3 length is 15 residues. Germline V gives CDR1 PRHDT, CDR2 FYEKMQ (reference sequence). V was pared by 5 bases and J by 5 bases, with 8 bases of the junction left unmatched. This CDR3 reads CASSPQDRERNTIYF. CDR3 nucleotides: TGTGCCAGCAGCCCCCAGGACAGGGAGAGAAACACCATATATTTT. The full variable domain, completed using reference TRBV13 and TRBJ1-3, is AAGVIQSPRHLIKEKRETATLKCYPIPRHDTVYWYQQGPGQDPQFLISFYEKMQSDKGSIPDRFSAQQFSDYHSELNMSSLELGDSALYFCASSPQDRERNTIYFGEGSWLTVV.

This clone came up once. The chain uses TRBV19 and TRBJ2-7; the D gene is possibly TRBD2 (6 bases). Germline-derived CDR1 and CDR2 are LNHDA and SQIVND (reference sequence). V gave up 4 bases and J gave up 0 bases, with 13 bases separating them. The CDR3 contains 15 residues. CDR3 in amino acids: CASSTQAGLSYEQYF. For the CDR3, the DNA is TGTGCCAGTAGTACTCAAGCGGGCCTCTCCTACGAGCAGTACTTC.

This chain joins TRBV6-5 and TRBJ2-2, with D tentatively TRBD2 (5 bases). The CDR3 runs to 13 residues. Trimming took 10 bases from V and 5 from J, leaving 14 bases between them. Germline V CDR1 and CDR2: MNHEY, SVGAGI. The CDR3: CATEGGWTGELFF. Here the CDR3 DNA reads TGTGCCACCGAGGGTGGGTGGACCGGGGAGCTGTTTTTT.

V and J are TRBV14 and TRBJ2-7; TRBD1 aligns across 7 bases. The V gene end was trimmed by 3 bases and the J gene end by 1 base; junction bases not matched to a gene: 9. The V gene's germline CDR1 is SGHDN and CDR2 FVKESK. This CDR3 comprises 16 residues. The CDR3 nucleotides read TGTGCCAGCAGCCAGTTAAGAGGGGACAGATCCTACGAGCAGTACTTC. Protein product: CASSQLRGDRSYEQYF.

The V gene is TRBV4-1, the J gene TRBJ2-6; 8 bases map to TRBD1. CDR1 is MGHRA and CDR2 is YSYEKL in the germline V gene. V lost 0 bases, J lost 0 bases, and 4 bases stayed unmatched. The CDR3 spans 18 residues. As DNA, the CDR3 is TGCGCCAGCAGCCAAGATCGAGACAGGGGCTCTGGGGCCAACGTCCTGACTTTC. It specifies CASSQDRDRGSGANVLTF.

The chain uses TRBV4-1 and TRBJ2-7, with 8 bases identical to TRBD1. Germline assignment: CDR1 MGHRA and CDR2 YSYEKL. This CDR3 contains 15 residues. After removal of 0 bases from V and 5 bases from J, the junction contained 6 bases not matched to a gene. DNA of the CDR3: TGCGCCAGCAGCCAAGATGGCAGGGGGCACGACGAGCAGTACTTC. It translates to CASSQDGRGHDEQYF.

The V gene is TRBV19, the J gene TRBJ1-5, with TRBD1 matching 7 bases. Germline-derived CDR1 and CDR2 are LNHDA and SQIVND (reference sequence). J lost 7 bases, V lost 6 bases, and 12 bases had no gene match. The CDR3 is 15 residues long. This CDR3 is CASRETGERRQPQHF. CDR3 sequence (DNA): TGTGCCAGTAGGGAAACAGGGGAGCGTAGACAGCCCCAGCATTTT.